This TCR beta chain was observed in a study of shared clonotypes between healthy human individuals (dated by TCRdb to the early 2020s). Describing the broader study: The cohort comprised a couple of women and a few men aged 18 to 49 years. For each donor, CD4 naive and CD4 memory were each given three plates, CD8 naive was given two plates, and CD8 memory was given one plate. To estimate repertoire size and how much clonotype sharing occurs between individuals, the study deeply sequenced the blood TCR repertoires of five healthy adults. Libraries were prepared and TCR repertoires were sequenced by different laboratories using diverse techniques, in order to increase sequencing depth and limit assay-specific biases. Per donor, leukapheresis produced somewhere between about 0.94 and 9 billion PBMCs.

Using the deep immunoSEQ assay, multiplex PCR amplified TCR CDR3 regions from genomic DNA. Extracted genomic DNA from each cell subset was distributed evenly across all wells of several immunoSEQ 96-well plates, and each plate was treated as a replicate. For sorted subsets, 200 ng of genomic DNA, equivalent to around 30,000 T cell genomes, went into each replicate PCR. The purified libraries were quantified using a Qubit 3.0 fluorometer, sized with a Bioanalyzer 2100, and then quantified again using the KAPA Library Quantification kit. Every immunoSEQ 96-well plate was sequenced on a separate single-read 150-cycle Illumina NextSeq 550 flow cell. The source study handled its data this way. Because the immunoSEQ output held only junctional sequences and lacked quality scores, the filtering could not match the filtering applied to full-length reads. To assign V/J genes and CDR3, sequences were annotated using PyIR, a Python wrapper for IgBLAST v1.9, with IMGT germline references. Reads with weak V/J assignments (E-value above 1e-6), missing CDR3, stop codons, out-of-frame junctions, or ambiguous translated residues were removed. A V3J clonotype was defined by an identical inferred V gene, J gene, and CDR3 amino acid sequence. Percentage overlap between repertoires was calculated by dividing the number of shared unique clonotypes by the size of the smaller repertoire. Three approaches were used to assess repertoire richness: RTK rarefaction, the Chao1 estimator, and Recon v2.1 estimates of unobserved clonotypes. Generation probabilities for all TCRbeta clonotypes obtained by the gDNA method from a handful of donors were computed using OLGA. In TCRdb, the immuneACCESS table is reduced to in-frame sequences with V and J assigned. These tables do not hold every clone; where another copy was compared, an unresolved V gene accounts for under half, and the others remain unexplained. V, J and clone size are those of that table, while D and trimming were read from the DNA. Counted in this sample were over 950,000 clones; around 77% of them appeared once. The ten largest clones take up roughly 0.82% of the sample.

Results the study describes overall, beyond this receptor: Even with the large sequencing depth, rarefaction of the sorted-subset datasets indicated that sequencing was incomplete. The small number of donors limited the genetic and exposure-history diversity represented. Estimated clonotype richness was generally larger for naive than for memory subsets. Based on pairwise subsampling, the degree of clonotype sharing among donors was expected to be affected by sequencing depth. About 4.5% of naive CD4, roughly 3.5% of naive CD8, about 2.4% of memory CD4, and more than 0.35% of memory CD8 clonotypes were shared across a few donors. Higher generation probabilities were observed for clonotypes shared by all four sorted-subset donors than for non-shared clonotypes. Only blood was sampled, and tissue TCR repertoires likely differ from those in blood.

Note on this clone: Its recognized antigen is unknown. Per-base quality was not reported, and no clone a single base away is much larger than it.

Donors were healthy HIV-negative adults with no recently reported acute infections or vaccinations. All donors were Caucasian adults living in Nashville, Tennessee, USA. Magnetic negative selection was used to enrich CD4+ T cells, after which naive cells were positively selected on CD45RA and the negative fraction became the memory subset. Blood was collected by leukapheresis, and PBMCs were isolated by Ficoll-Histopaque density gradient centrifugation and then cryopreserved in liquid nitrogen vapor phase. Analytical flow cytometry was used to check the purity and quantity of each magnetically sorted T cell population. Genomic DNA was isolated from every sorted fraction and measured by UV absorbance on a Nanodrop 2000c. The sequenced sample was memory CD4+ T cells from PBMCs. In the paper's terms, the cell subset or site label means: CD45RA-negative fraction. This TCR was sampled from a man between 18 and 35 years old in good health. Some clones in this sample may be carry-over from other donors' samples.

Read as DNA, the sequence is TGTGCCAGCGACCTCCAGGGGACCCAGTACTTC. Translated, it gives CASDLQGTQYF. The V and J segments used are TRBV2 and TRBJ2-5; the D region possibly corresponds to TRBD1 (5 bases align). Trimming at the junction amounts to 8 bases on V and 7 bases on J, and the germline ends lie 11 bases apart. The CDR3 measures 11 amino acids from cysteine to phenylalanine. Just the 33-base CDR3 DNA is kept, in frame starting at base 1. From the germline V gene, CDR1 is SNHLY and CDR2 is FYNNEI. Full variable domain (CDR3 extended with the reference TRBV2 and TRBJ2-5 proteins): EPEVTQTPSHQVTQMGQEVILRCVPISNHLYFYWYRQILGQKVEFLVSFYNNEISEKSEIFDDQFSVERPDGSNFTLKIRSTKLEDSAMYFCASDLQGTQYFGPGTRLLVL.